The clone carrying this TCR beta chain was found many times. What was amplified from RNA transcripts were TCR beta CDR3 regions. The HTBI primer set was used in a first-round RT-PCR of the TCR CDR3. One entry per CDR3 protein, called by TCRdb with MiXCR from the multiplex PCR reads. This table holds approximately 530,000 distinct CDR3 sequences, approximately 15% found once. With a duration under 2 months, the hyperthyroidism was newly diagnosed in patients aged 18 to 65. This CDR3 comprises 13 residues. Germline V lookup: CDR1 MNHNS, CDR2 SASEGT. Trimming shortened V by 7 bases and J by 0 bases, and 10 bases separated the two germline ends. This entry comes from a study of T cells in Graves' hyperthyroidism and ophthalmopathy.

The J gene is TRBJ2-7, the V gene TRBV6-1; unclear D gene. The sample consisted of blood. The receptor was derived from a young woman with Graves' hyperthyroidism. CDR3 region: CASTVPSSYEQYF. CDR3 DNA: TGTGCCAGCACAGTTCCTTCCTCCTACGAGCAGTACTTC.